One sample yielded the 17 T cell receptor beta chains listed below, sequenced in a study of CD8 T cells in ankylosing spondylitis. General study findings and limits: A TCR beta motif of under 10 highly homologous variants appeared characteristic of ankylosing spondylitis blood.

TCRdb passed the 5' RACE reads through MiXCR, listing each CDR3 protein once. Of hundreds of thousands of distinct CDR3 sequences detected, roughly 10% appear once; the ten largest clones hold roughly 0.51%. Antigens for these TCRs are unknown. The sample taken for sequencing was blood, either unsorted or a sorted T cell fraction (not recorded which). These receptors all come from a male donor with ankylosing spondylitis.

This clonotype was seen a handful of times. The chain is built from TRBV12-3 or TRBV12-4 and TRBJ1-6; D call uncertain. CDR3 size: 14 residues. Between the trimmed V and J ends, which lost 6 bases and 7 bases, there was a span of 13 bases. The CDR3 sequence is CASSFVYGNSPLHF. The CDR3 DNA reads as TGTGCCAGCAGCTTTGTATACGGCAATTCACCCCTCCACTTT.

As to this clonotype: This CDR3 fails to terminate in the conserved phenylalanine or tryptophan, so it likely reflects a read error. The CDR3, as DNA: TGTGCCAGCAAAGAGTTTCCTGGAAACACCATATATCTT. It encodes CASKEFPGNTIYL. This chain connects TRBV6-1 to TRBJ1-3; D is unclear. The V end lost 7 bases, the J end lost 2 bases, and 9 bases lay between the germline ends. This CDR3 region has 13 residues. Germline V lookup: CDR1 MNHNS, CDR2 SASEGT.

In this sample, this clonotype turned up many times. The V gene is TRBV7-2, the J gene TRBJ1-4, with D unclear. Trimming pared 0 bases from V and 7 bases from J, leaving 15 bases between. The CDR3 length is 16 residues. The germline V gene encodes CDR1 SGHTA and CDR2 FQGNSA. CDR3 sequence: CASSLALDGHREKLFF. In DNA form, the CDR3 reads TGTGCCAGCAGCTTAGCGTTGGACGGCCATCGTGAAAAACTGTTTTTT.

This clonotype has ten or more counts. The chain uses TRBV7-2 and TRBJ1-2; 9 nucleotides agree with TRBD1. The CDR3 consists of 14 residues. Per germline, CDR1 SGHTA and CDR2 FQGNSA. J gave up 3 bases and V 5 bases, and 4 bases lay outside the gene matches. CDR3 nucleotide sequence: TGTGCCAGCAGCCTCCGGGACAGGGACTATGGCTACACCTTC. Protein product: CASSLRDRDYGYTF.

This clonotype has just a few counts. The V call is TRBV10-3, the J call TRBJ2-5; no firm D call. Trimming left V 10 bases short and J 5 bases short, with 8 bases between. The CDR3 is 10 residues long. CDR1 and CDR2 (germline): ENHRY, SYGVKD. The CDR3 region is CATRGETQYF. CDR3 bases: TGTGCCACGCGCGGCGAGACCCAGTACTTC.

CDR3 nucleotide sequence: TGCAGTGCCGCGAATATTTTTGGTAATTCACCCCTCCACTTT. This encodes CSAANIFGNSPLHF. The V and J genes are TRBV20-1 and TRBJ1-6; D is uncertain. The germline gives CDR1 DFQATT, CDR2 SNEGSKA (reference sequence). V was trimmed by 6 bases and J by 6 bases, leaving 15 bases between them. This CDR3 region has 14 residues.

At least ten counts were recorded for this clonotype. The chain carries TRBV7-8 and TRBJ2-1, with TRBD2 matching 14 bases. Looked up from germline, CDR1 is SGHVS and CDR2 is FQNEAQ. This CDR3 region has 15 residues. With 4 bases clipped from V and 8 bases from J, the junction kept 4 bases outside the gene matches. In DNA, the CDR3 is TGTGCCAGCAGCTCGGGACTAGCGGGAGACTATGAGCAGTTCTTC. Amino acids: CASSSGLAGDYEQFF.

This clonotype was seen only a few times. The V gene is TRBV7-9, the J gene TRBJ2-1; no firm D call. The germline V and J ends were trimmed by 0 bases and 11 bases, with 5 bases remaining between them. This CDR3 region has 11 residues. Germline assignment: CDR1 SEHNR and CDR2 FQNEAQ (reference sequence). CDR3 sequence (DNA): TGTGCCAGCAGCTTAGCACATCAGCAGTTCTTC. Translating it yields CASSLAHQQFF.

The CDR3 is CASSYDWSNEQFF. Here the CDR3 DNA reads TGTGCCAGCAGCTACGACTGGTCCAATGAGCAGTTCTTC. V gene TRBV11-2 combines with J gene TRBJ2-1, with D unresolved. The CDR3 has 13 amino acids. Deletions cut 4 bases from V and 6 bases from J, with 10 bases between. CDR1 and CDR2 (germline): SGHAT, FQNNGV.

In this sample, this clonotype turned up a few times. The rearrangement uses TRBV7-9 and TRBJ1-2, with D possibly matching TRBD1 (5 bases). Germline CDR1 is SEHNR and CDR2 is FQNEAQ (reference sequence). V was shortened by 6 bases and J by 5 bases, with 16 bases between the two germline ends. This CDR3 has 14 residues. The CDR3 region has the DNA TGTGCCAGCAGTTCCACTCTGCAGGGTTATGGCTACACCTTC. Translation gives CASSSTLQGYGYTF.

CDR3 sequence reads: CASKPQDSYEQYF. The CDR3 region has the DNA TGTGCCAGCAAGCCCCAGGACAGCTACGAGCAGTACTTC. The chain links TRBV5-4 to TRBJ2-7; tentative D call: TRBD1 (6 bases). CDR1 and CDR2 (germline): SGHNT, YYREEE (reference sequence). CDR3 length: 13 residues. V was cut by 6 bases and J by 3 bases, with 13 bases left in between.

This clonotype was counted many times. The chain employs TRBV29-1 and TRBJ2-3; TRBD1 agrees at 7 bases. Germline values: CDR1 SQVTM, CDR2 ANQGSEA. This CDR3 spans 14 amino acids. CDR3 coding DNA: TGCAGTGTTACAGGGGCCCCCTACACAGATACGCAGTATTTT. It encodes CSVTGAPYTDTQYF.

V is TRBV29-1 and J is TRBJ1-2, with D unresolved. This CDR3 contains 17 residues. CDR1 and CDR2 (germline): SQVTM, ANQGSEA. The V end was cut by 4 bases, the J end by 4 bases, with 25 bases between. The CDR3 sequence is CSVVGSETQNSFYGYTF. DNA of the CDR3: TGCAGCGTTGTGGGTTCGGAGACTCAAAATTCTTTCTATGGCTACACCTTC.

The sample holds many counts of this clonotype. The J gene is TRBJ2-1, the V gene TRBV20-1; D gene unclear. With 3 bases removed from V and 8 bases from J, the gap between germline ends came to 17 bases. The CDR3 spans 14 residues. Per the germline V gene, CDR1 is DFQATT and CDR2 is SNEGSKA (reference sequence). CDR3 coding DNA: TGCAGTGCTAGCCTCTCCGCTAGTTTGCATGAGCAGTTCTTC. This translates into CSASLSASLHEQFF.

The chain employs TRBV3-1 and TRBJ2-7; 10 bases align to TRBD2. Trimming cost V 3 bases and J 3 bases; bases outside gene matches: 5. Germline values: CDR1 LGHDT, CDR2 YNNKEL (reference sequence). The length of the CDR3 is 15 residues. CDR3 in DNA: TGTGCCAGCAGCCATAGAGGGACTAGCGACTACGAGCAGTACTTC. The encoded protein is CASSHRGTSDYEQYF.

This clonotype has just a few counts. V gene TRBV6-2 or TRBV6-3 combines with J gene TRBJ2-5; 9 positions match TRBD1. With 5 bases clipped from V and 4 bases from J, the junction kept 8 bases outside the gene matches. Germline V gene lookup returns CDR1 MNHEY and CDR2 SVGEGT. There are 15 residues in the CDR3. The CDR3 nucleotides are TGTGCCAGCAGTACGGGGGACAGGGTCGCAGAGACCCAGTACTTC. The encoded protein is CASSTGDRVAETQYF.

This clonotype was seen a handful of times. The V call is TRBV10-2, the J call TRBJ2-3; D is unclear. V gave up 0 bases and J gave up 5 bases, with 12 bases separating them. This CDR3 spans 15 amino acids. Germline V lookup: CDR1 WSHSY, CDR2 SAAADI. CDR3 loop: CASSESQDFGDTQYF. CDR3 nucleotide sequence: TGCGCCAGCAGTGAGTCCCAGGATTTTGGAGATACGCAGTATTTT.